By share, the clone carrying this TCR beta chain counts as medium-sized. Its antigen is not known. Thyroid surgery took place with no prior treatment in any patient. The sample originates from a study of metastatic and nonmetastatic thyroid tumors. The wider study: It was across blood and tumor or nodule tissue from malignant and benign thyroid patients that repertoires were compared.

Study-wide results and limits: Malignant thyroid tumors reportedly exceeded benign nodules significantly in TCR beta diversity, with the difference appearing in blood and tumor.

Under the authors' procedure: A classifier for distant metastasis in papillary thyroid cancer was constructed using CDR3 differences observed across clinicopathological groups. TCRdb reprocessed the PCR reads via MiXCR. TCRdb, not the authors, supplied the V and J calls. The data contain over 5,000 clones, around a fifth of them singletons. CDR3 length equals 16 residues. Deletions cut 4 bases from V and 1 base from J, with 11 bases between. The V gene's germline CDR1 is PRHDT and CDR2 FYEKMQ (reference sequence). Sample: adjacent normal tissue. This receptor was taken from a female donor with papillary thyroid cancer or a benign thyroid nodule (not recorded which). Some clones in this sample may be carry-over from other donors' samples. This rearrangement joins TRBV13 to TRBJ2-6, with a tentative D call TRBD1 (6 bases). The CDR3 protein is CASSSRTESGANVLTF. The CDR3 DNA reads as TGTGCCAGCAGCTCCCGGACAGAGTCTGGGGCCAACGTCCTGACTTTC.